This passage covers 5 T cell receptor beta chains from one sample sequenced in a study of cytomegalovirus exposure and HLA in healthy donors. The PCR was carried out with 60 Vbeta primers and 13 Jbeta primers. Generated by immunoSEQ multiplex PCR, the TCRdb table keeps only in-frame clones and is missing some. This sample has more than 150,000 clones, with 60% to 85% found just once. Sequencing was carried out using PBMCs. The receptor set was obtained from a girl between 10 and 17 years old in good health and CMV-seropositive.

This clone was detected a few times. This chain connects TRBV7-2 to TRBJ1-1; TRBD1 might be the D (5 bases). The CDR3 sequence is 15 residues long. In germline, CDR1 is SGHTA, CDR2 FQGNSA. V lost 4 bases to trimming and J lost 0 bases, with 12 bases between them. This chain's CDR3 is CASSWATGLNTEAFF. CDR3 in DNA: TGTGCCAGCAGCTGGGCCACAGGCTTGAACACTGAAGCTTTCTTT.

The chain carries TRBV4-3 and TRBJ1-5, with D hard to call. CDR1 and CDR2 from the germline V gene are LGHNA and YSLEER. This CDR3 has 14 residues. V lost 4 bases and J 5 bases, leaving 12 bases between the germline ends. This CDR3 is CASSLHRGYQPQHF. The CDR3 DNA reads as TGCGCCAGCAGCCTTCACCGAGGTTATCAGCCCCAGCATTTT.

CDR3: CASSSGGGTEAFF. The CDR3 nucleotides read TGTGCCAGCAGCTCTGGGGGGGGCACTGAAGCTTTCTTT. This chain joins TRBV7-2 and TRBJ1-1, with D tentatively TRBD1 (5 bases). CDR3 size: 13 residues. Trimming took off 4 bases at V and 4 bases at J, with 10 bases between the two ends. Germline-derived CDR1 and CDR2 are SGHTA and FQGNSA.

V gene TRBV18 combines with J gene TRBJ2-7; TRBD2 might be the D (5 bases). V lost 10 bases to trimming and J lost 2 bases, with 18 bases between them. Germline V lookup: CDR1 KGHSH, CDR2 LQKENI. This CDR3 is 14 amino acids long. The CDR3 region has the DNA TGTGCCACCGCCCCCTCGCGGGCTGCCTACGAGCAGTACTTC. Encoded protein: CATAPSRAAYEQYF.

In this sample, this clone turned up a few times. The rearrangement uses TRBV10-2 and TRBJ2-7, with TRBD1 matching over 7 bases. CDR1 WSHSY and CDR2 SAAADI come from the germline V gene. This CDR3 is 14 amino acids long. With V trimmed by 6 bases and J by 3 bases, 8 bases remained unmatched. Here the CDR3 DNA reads TGCGCCAGCAGCGCATCGACAGGGCTCTACGAGCAGTACTTC. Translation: CASSASTGLYEQYF.